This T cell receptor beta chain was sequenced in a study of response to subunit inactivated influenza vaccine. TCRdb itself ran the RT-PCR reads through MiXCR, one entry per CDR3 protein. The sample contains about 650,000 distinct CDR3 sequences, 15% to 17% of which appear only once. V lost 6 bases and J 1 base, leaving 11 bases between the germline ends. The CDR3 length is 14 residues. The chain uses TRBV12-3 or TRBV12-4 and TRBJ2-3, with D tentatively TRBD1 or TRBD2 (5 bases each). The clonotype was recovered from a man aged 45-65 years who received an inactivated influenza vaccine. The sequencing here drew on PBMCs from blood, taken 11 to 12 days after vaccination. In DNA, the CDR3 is TGTGCCAGCAGACCCGGGACGGGCACAGATACGCAGTATTTT. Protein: CASRPGTGTDTQYF.